This T cell receptor (beta chain) was identified during a study of CD8 T cells in ankylosing spondylitis. The V end lost 2 bases, the J end lost 0 bases, and 9 bases lay between the germline ends. This CDR3 is 15 amino acids long. The germline gives CDR1 SGHRS, CDR2 YFSETQ. In TCRdb, the 5' RACE reads were re-called with MiXCR into one record per CDR3 protein. Among around 160,000 distinct CDR3 sequences listed, under 14% were seen once. The sample comprised blood, either unsorted or a sorted T cell fraction (not recorded which). The receptor was derived from a male donor with ankylosing spondylitis or in good health (not recorded which). This chain uses TRBV5-1 with TRBJ2-1; D may be TRBD2 (5 bases). In DNA, the CDR3 is TGCGCCAGCAGCTTCGGGGAATCCTCCTACAATGAGCAGTTCTTC. Translating it yields CASSFGESSYNEQFF.